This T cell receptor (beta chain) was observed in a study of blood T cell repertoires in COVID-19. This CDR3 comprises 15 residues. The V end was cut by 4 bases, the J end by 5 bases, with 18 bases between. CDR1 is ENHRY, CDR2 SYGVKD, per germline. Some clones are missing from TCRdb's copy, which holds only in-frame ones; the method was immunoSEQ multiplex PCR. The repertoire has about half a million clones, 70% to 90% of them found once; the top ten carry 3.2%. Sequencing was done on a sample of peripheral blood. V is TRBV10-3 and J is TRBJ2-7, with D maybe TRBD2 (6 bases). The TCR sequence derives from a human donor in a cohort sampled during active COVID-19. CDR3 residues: CAISVEAGLSNEQYF. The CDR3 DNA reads TGTGCCATCAGTGTGGAAGCGGGTTTGAGCAACGAGCAGTACTTC.